This T cell receptor beta chain was sequenced for a study of PD-1 blockade in mismatch repair-deficient tumors. A few counts support this clone. Antigen: not known. Study conclusions and caveats: After pembrolizumab, tumor-resident clones rose rapidly, then generally contracted before radiologic responses.

All patients were mismatch repair deficient, assessed by either PCR or immunohistochemistry. Three pembrolizumab responders had their TCRs sequenced. Repertoires were generated with immunoSEQ multiplex PCR, while TCRdb's copy carries only in-frame clones and drops some. The data show 80,000 to 130,000 clones, roughly four fifths seen once. The CDR3 has 13 residues. Germline assignment: CDR1 SGHTA and CDR2 FQGNSA. Losses at the gene ends were 10 bases for V and 1 base for J; bases not matched to a gene: 5. This TCR was recovered from an adult with mismatch repair-deficient cancer. The chain combines TRBV7-2 with TRBJ2-7; 9 bases are a match to TRBD1. Sample: peripheral blood, taken approximately 35 weeks after starting pembrolizumab. DNA for the CDR3: TGTGCCACCGCACAGGGGGCGTCCTACGAGCAGTACTTC. Protein product: CATAQGASYEQYF.